The rows below give T cell receptor beta chains drawn from one sample of a study of cytomegalovirus exposure and HLA in healthy donors. The assay was immunoSEQ multiplex PCR, and TCRdb's table has in-frame clones only and misses some. The data contain tens of thousands of clones, around 85% of them singletons. The sequenced material came from PBMCs. The source of these receptors is a woman aged 25 to 39 in good health and CMV-seronegative. CDR3s include the opening cysteine and the closing phenylalanine or tryptophan. D genes are given only for firm matches. Clone size is given for some rows only: seen once, a few or many times, or a class if the clone is expanded.

NA	TRBV19	TRBJ2-7	NA	CATSPGDNYEQYF	TGTGCCACCTCCCCCGGGGATAACTACGAGCAGTACTTC
few	TRBV5-1	TRBJ1-2	NA	CASSLNSRDGYTF	TGCGCCAGCAGCTTGAACTCGCGGGATGGCTACACCTTC
NA	TRBV7-2	TRBJ2-3	TRBD2	CASSLAPSLSGSTSTDTQYF	TGTGCCAGCAGCTTAGCGCCCTCCCTCAGCGGGAGTACTAGCACAGATACGCAGTATTTT
NA	TRBV11-2	TRBJ1-1	NA	CASSRDNSLEAFF	TGTGCCAGCAGCCGCGACAATTCCCTTGAAGCTTTCTTT
NA	TRBV5-4	TRBJ1-4	NA	CASTSVGSEKLFF	TGTGCCAGCACCTCTGTGGGCTCCGAAAAACTGTTTTTT
NA	TRBV5-5	TRBJ2-2	TRBD2	CASSPGRDTGELFF	TGTGCCAGCAGCCCGGGGAGGGATACCGGGGAGCTGTTTTTT
NA	TRBV6-5	TRBJ2-7	NA	CASSFNRPQREQYF	TGTGCCAGCAGTTTTAACAGACCCCAAAGGGAGCAGTACTTC
NA	TRBV9	TRBJ2-7	NA	CASSVTRAGEQYF	TGTGCCAGCAGCGTGACCCGAGCAGGCGAGCAGTACTTC
NA	TRBV7-2	TRBJ1-2	NA	CASSRTGTSYGYTF	TGTGCCAGCAGCCGTACCGGGACATCGTATGGCTACACCTTC
NA	TRBV19	TRBJ2-1	NA	CASENRAQGNEQFF	TGTGCCAGCGAGAACAGGGCCCAGGGAAATGAGCAGTTCTTC
NA	TRBV6-1	TRBJ2-3	NA	CASTRDADTQYF	TGTGCCAGCACGCGAGATGCAGATACGCAGTATTTT
NA	TRBV27	TRBJ1-1	NA	CASSPSRGPGTEAFF	TGTGCCAGCAGTCCTTCCAGGGGTCCGGGGACTGAAGCTTTCTTT
NA	TRBV9	TRBJ2-4	NA	CASSVGIGGHIQYF	TGTGCCAGCAGCGTAGGGATTGGAGGGCACATTCAGTACTTC
NA	TRBV19	TRBJ1-5	TRBD1	CASADRENQPQHF	TGTGCCAGTGCGGACAGGGAGAATCAGCCCCAGCATTTT
NA	TRBV19	TRBJ1-5	TRBD1	CASSPKDRGGDQPQHF	TGTGCCAGTAGTCCCAAGGACAGGGGGGGAGATCAGCCCCAGCATTTT
NA	TRBV4-1	TRBJ2-6	NA	CASSQERQGFSGANVLTF	TGCGCCAGCAGCCAAGAGCGGCAGGGGTTCTCTGGGGCCAACGTCCTGACTTTC
NA	TRBV7-3	TRBJ2-1	TRBD2	CASSPQGGSFYNEQFF	TGTGCCAGCAGCCCCCAGGGCGGGAGCTTCTACAATGAGCAGTTCTTC
NA	TRBV4-3	TRBJ2-7	NA	CASSQDRTVTYEQYF	TGCGCCAGCAGCCAAGACAGGACTGTGACCTACGAGCAGTACTTC
NA	TRBV4-3	TRBJ2-1	TRBD2	CASSQDQTSGAYNEQFF	TGCGCCAGCAGCCAGGACCAAACTAGCGGGGCCTACAATGAGCAGTTCTTC
NA	TRBV5-5	TRBJ2-1	NA	CASSSSGAAYNEQFF	TGTGCCAGCAGCTCCTCAGGAGCGGCGTACAATGAGCAGTTCTTC